Below are 6 T cell receptor beta chains sequenced from a single sample in a study of Tregs in tolerant kidney transplant recipients. Mixed chimerism was transient after nonmyeloablative marrow transplants from related graft donors. Method: immunoSEQ multiplex PCR; TCRdb's copy keeps in-frame clones and lacks some. Of tens of thousands of clones listed, 91% are singletons. Sequencing used CD4+ T cells from blood (PBMCs), obtained 24 months after the transplant. These receptors all come from a human patient who received a combined kidney and bone marrow transplant. The graft donor may have contributed some T cells.

The chain is built from TRBV4-3 and TRBJ1-4; D remains ambiguous. Trimming took 2 bases from V and 3 from J, leaving 13 bases between them. The V gene's germline CDR1 is LGHNA and CDR2 YSLEER. The CDR3 runs to 16 residues. The CDR3 sequence is CASSQLPGGPNEKLFF. The CDR3, as DNA: TGCGCCAGCAGCCAACTCCCAGGAGGGCCTAATGAAAAACTGTTTTTT.

The rearrangement joins TRBV4-1 to TRBJ1-3; D gene uncertain. Germline CDR1 is MGHRA and CDR2 is YSYEKL. V was trimmed by 3 bases and J by 8 bases, leaving 8 bases between them. CDR3 length: 12 residues. This CDR3 is CASSHPLDTIYF. As DNA, the CDR3 is TGCGCCAGCAGCCATCCTCTAGACACCATATATTTT.

This chain uses TRBV5-5 with TRBJ1-2, with D possibly TRBD1 on 5 matching bases. The length of the CDR3 is 14 residues. The germline V gene has CDR1 SGHKS and CDR2 YYEKEE (reference sequence). V gave up 4 bases and J gave up 1 base, with 11 bases separating them. For the CDR3, the DNA is TGTGCCAGCAGCCCAAAGGGACTTAACTATGGCTACACCTTC. Its protein product is CASSPKGLNYGYTF.

The chain carries TRBV7-2 and TRBJ1-5, with 8 bases matching TRBD1. Germline V gene lookup returns CDR1 SGHTA and CDR2 FQGNSA. Trimming cost V 5 bases and J 6 bases; bases outside gene matches: 9. The CDR3 runs to 15 residues. CDR3 sequence (DNA): TGTGCCAGCAGCACCTGGACAGGGACGGGTCAGCCCCAGCATTTT. It codes for CASSTWTGTGQPQHF. The complete variable domain, with remaining parts taken from reference TRBV7-2 and TRBJ1-5, reads GAGVSQSPSNKVTEKGKDVELRCDPISGHTALYWYRQSLGQGLEFLIYFQGNSAPDKSGLPSDRFSAERTGGSVSTLTIQRTQQEDSAVYLCASSTWTGTGQPQHFGDGTRLSIL.

The chain links TRBV27 to TRBJ2-3, with TRBD2 matching over 9 bases. Germline CDR1 is MNHEY and CDR2 is SMNVEV (reference sequence). J gave up 2 bases and V 5 bases, and 11 bases lay outside the gene matches. There are 17 residues in the CDR3. The DNA of the CDR3 is TGTGCCAGCAGTGAGCGGGGGGCCTTCCTGGACACAGATACGCAGTATTTT. This encodes CASSERGAFLDTDTQYF.

J is TRBJ1-6 and V is TRBV11-1; TRBD1 might be the D (5 bases). The CDR3 loop spans 15 amino acids. The ends were cut back, 5 bases at V and 10 bases at J, with 18 bases in the middle. Germline V gene sequence: CDR1 SGHAT, CDR2 FQDESV (reference sequence). Written as DNA, the CDR3 is TGTGCCAGCAGCCTCGGACGGGTCGGGGGATCACCCCTCCACTTT. It specifies CASSLGRVGGSPLHF.